This TCR beta chain was captured in a study of cytomegalovirus exposure and HLA in healthy donors. CDR3 length: 14 amino acids. Germline lookup yields CDR1 MNHEY and CDR2 SVGAGI. After removal of 5 bases from V and 4 bases from J, the junction contained 6 bases not matched to a gene. The PCR ran on 60 Vbeta and 13 Jbeta primers. Here immunoSEQ multiplex PCR was the method, and the copy in TCRdb shows in-frame clones only, minus some. The table includes 150,000 to 200,000 clones, 81% detected once. This clone showed up just a few times. Its antigen is unknown. Study-wide findings and caveats: A later analysis found most CMV-associated TCR beta chains apparently HLA-restricted. Most TCR beta V segments were productive about 90% or about 30% of the time in an earlier analysis. Upon later analysis, TCR association rates were observed to vary by HLA locus, being highest for DRB1 and lowest for HLA-C.

The clonotype was recovered from a woman between 18 and 30 years old in good health and CMV-seropositive. The gene calls are TRBV6-5 and TRBJ2-5; TRBD2 matches 8 bases. The material sequenced was PBMCs. This chain's CDR3 is CASSLSGARETQYF. CDR3 sequence (DNA): TGTGCCAGCAGTCTTAGCGGGGCCCGAGAGACCCAGTACTTC.